Listed below are T cell receptor beta chains from one sample, sequenced in a study of blood T cell repertoires in COVID-19. Sequenced by immunoSEQ multiplex PCR; TCRdb stores in-frame clones only, minus some. This repertoire shows about 170,000 clones, approximately 90% found once; its top ten account for approximately 4%. The sample taken for sequencing was peripheral blood. The receptors derive from a man between 18 and 29 years old with active or convalescent COVID-19. Each CDR3 is given with its conserved first and last residue. A D gene is named only where the DNA matches it firmly. A row's size may be missing; if present it is once, few, many or a size class.

v_call,clone_size,j_call,d_call,cdr3_aa,cdr3_nt
TRBV7-9,.,TRBJ1-3,.,CASSPWGGYSGNTIYF,TGTGCCAGCAGCCCCTGGGGGGGGTACTCTGGAAACACCATATATTTT
TRBV15,.,TRBJ1-5,.,CATSRGFLNQPQHF,TGTGCCACCAGCAGGGGCTTTCTCAATCAGCCCCAGCATTTT
TRBV3-1/TRBV3-2,.,TRBJ1-2,.,CASSRRDWGGGGGYTF,TGTGCCAGCAGCAGACGGGACTGGGGTGGTGGAGGAGGCTACACCTTC
TRBV10-3,.,TRBJ1-1,.,CAISVAKNTEAFF,TGTGCCATCAGTGTTGCGAAGAACACTGAAGCTTTCTTT
TRBV6-5,once,TRBJ1-2,.,CASTVQDTYGYTF,TGTGCCAGCACGGTGCAGGACACCTATGGCTACACCTTC
TRBV27,.,TRBJ2-1,TRBD2,CATLAGSEQFF,TGTGCCACCTTAGCGGGAAGTGAGCAGTTCTTC
TRBV11-3,.,TRBJ2-7,TRBD1,CASSYAGTGPYEQYF,TGTGCCAGCAGCTATGCCGGGACAGGACCCTACGAGCAGTACTTC
TRBV9,.,TRBJ2-3,.,CASKRSEGNTQYF,TGTGCCAGCAAGCGTAGTGAGGGCAACACGCAGTATTTT
TRBV12-5,.,TRBJ2-5,TRBD1,CASGLMGQAREETQYF,TGTGCTAGTGGTTTGATGGGACAGGCAAGAGAAGAGACCCAGTACTTC
TRBV5-4,.,TRBJ2-7,TRBD1,CASSLLDYGQGYYEQYF,TGTGCCAGCAGCTTGTTGGATTACGGACAGGGGTATTACGAGCAGTACTTC
TRBV7-8,.,TRBJ2-3,TRBD1,CASSLIASGTGLSDTQYF,TGTGCCAGCAGCTTAATTGCATCCGGGACAGGGTTATCAGATACGCAGTATTTT
TRBV5-1,.,TRBJ1-3,.,CASTGGTAGNTIYF,TGCGCCAGCACCGGGGGGACCGCTGGAAACACCATATATTTT
TRBV5-1,.,TRBJ2-7,.,CASSLAPGSGEQYF,TGCGCCAGCAGCTTGGCCCCAGGTTCTGGCGAGCAGTACTTC
TRBV7-2,.,TRBJ2-3,TRBD2,CASSPLAGVIDTQYF,TGTGCCAGCAGCCCCCTAGCGGGAGTTATAGATACGCAGTATTTT
TRBV19,.,TRBJ1-5,TRBD1,CASSPRTGTHSNQPQHF,TGTGCCAGTAGCCCTAGGACAGGGACCCATAGCAATCAGCCCCAGCATTTT
TRBV16,.,TRBJ1-5,.,CASLNMRGSNQPQHF,TGTGCCAGCCTAAACATGCGGGGAAGCAATCAGCCCCAGCATTTT
TRBV3-1/TRBV3-2,.,TRBJ1-1,.,CASSQWVGGDTEAFF,TGTGCCAGCAGCCAATGGGTGGGGGGGGACACTGAAGCTTTCTTT
TRBV5-1,.,TRBJ2-1,TRBD2,CASSIQPQTSGTYNEQFF,TGCGCCAGCTCGATCCAACCCCAAACTAGCGGGACCTACAATGAGCAGTTCTTC
TRBV6-5,.,TRBJ2-5,.,CATSTAGGVETQYF,TGTGCCACCTCGACAGCAGGAGGGGTAGAGACCCAGTACTTC
TRBV7-9,.,TRBJ1-2,TRBD1,CASSLPQGAHYGYTF,TGTGCCAGCAGCCTACCACAGGGGGCTCACTATGGCTACACCTTC
TRBV3-1/TRBV3-2,.,TRBJ2-3,TRBD2,CASSQDSRAGGVDTQYF,TGTGCCAGCAGCCAAGATAGTCGAGCGGGAGGAGTGGATACGCAGTATTTT
TRBV6-5,.,TRBJ2-2,TRBD2,CASSYSGLAGRGELFF,TGTGCCAGCAGTTACTCGGGACTAGCGGGTCGCGGGGAGCTGTTTTTT
TRBV4-1,.,TRBJ1-3,.,CASSQDLLGNTIYF,TGCGCCAGCAGCCAAGATCTATTAGGAAACACCATATATTTT
TRBV19,once,TRBJ1-2,.,CASSTEMPRQGGYTF,TGTGCCAGTAGTACCGAAATGCCAAGGCAGGGTGGCTACACCTTC
TRBV19,.,TRBJ1-6,.,CATDRGTNSPLHF,TGTGCCACCGACAGAGGGACAAATTCACCCCTCCACTTT
TRBV7-2,.,TRBJ1-6,TRBD1,CASSSGGHYNSPLHF,TGTGCCAGCAGTTCAGGGGGCCACTATAATTCACCCCTCCACTTT
TRBV6-5,.,TRBJ2-7,.,CASRGGGYEQYF,TGTGCCAGCAGGGGGGGTGGATACGAGCAGTACTTC
TRBV3-1/TRBV3-2,.,TRBJ1-4,TRBD1,CASSPVPGQRTNEKLFF,TGTGCCAGCAGCCCAGTCCCGGGACAGAGAACTAATGAAAAACTGTTTTTT
TRBV2,.,TRBJ2-1,TRBD2,CASTGLAGGPQEQFF,TGTGCCAGCACCGGACTAGCGGGAGGACCCCAGGAGCAGTTCTTC
TRBV7-2,.,TRBJ1-1,TRBD1,CASSLQGVNTEAFF,TGTGCCAGCAGCTTACAGGGGGTGAACACTGAAGCTTTCTTT
TRBV3-1/TRBV3-2,.,TRBJ1-5,.,CASSFGHNSNQPQHF,TGTGCCAGCAGCTTCGGACACAATAGCAATCAGCCCCAGCATTTT
TRBV2,.,TRBJ2-1,.,CASSVAVSYNEQFF,TGTGCCAGCAGCGTAGCGGTTTCCTACAATGAGCAGTTCTTC
TRBV10-1,.,TRBJ2-2,TRBD1,CASRDREHSGELFF,TGCGCCAGCAGGGACAGGGAACATTCCGGGGAGCTGTTTTTT
TRBV5-6,.,TRBJ2-3,TRBD2,CASSLVGGALDTQYF,TGTGCCAGCAGCTTGGTGGGAGGGGCTTTAGATACGCAGTATTTT
TRBV19,.,TRBJ1-4,.,CASSIMVREATTNEKLFF,TGTGCCAGTAGTATAATGGTTCGTGAGGCAACAACTAATGAAAAACTGTTTTTT
TRBV4-3,.,TRBJ1-1,TRBD1,CASSQDPGGGTEAFF,TGCGCCAGCAGCCAAGATCCAGGGGGCGGCACTGAAGCTTTCTTT
TRBV11-2,.,TRBJ2-3,TRBD1,CASSLVLGQVTDTQYF,TGTGCCAGCAGCTTAGTCCTCGGACAGGTCACAGATACGCAGTATTTT
TRBV28,.,TRBJ1-1,.,CASRPGGNTEAFF,TGTGCCAGCAGGCCCGGGGGGAACACTGAAGCTTTCTTT
TRBV2,.,TRBJ1-4,TRBD1,CASRDRGNGLRDEKLFF,TGTGCCAGCAGAGACAGGGGCAACGGGTTAAGGGACGAAAAACTGTTTTTT
TRBV28,.,TRBJ1-2,.,CASSPRNGYTF,TGTGCCAGCTCCCCCAGGAATGGCTACACCTTC
TRBV9,.,TRBJ2-3,.,CASSVANGISTDTQYF,TGTGCCAGCAGCGTAGCGAACGGGATCAGCACAGATACGCAGTATTTT
TRBV5-1,.,TRBJ1-6,.,CASQTSGQSNSPLHF,TGCGCCAGCCAGACGAGCGGGCAGTCAAATTCACCCCTCCACTTT
TRBV11-3,.,TRBJ2-7,.,CASSSLDNYEQYF,TGTGCCAGCAGCTCCCTGGACAACTACGAGCAGTACTTC
TRBV13,.,TRBJ2-1,TRBD2,CASNRLAADNEQFF,TGTGCCAGCAACCGACTAGCGGCAGACAATGAGCAGTTCTTC
TRBV24-1,.,TRBJ2-5,.,CATSDFKDSQETQYF,TGTGCCACCAGTGATTTTAAGGACAGCCAAGAGACCCAGTACTTC
TRBV10-2,.,TRBJ1-5,TRBD1,CASTTGAQPQHF,TGCGCCAGCACCACAGGGGCCCAGCCCCAGCATTTT
TRBV3-1/TRBV3-2,few,TRBJ1-4,.,CASPWGFNEKLFF,TGTGCCAGCCCCTGGGGCTTTAATGAAAAACTGTTTTTT
TRBV4-3,.,TRBJ2-7,TRBD2,CASSQGSGSIFSEQYF,TGCGCCAGCAGCCAGGGTAGCGGGAGTATTTTCAGCGAGCAGTACTTC
TRBV28,.,TRBJ2-1,TRBD2,CASMPGGALAHEQFF,TGTGCCAGCATGCCCGGGGGGGCCCTAGCACATGAGCAGTTCTTC
TRBV6-2/TRBV6-3,once,TRBJ2-1,.,CASSLIVSVHEQFF,TGTGCCAGCAGTCTAATTGTGTCTGTCCATGAGCAGTTCTTC
TRBV30,few,TRBJ1-5,.,CAWSVSHPMAVIGGTQHF,TGTGCCTGGAGTGTATCCCACCCCATGGCGGTGATCGGGGGGACCCAGCATTTT
TRBV27,.,TRBJ2-3,.,CASSSQSSGDTQYF,TGTGCCAGCAGTAGCCAGTCAAGCGGAGATACGCAGTATTTT
TRBV10-3,.,TRBJ1-2,TRBD1,CAITERTGGADGYTF,TGTGCCATCACCGAAAGGACAGGGGGCGCAGATGGCTACACCTTC
TRBV2,.,TRBJ2-1,.,CASSEYSEDEQFF,TGTGCCAGCAGTGAGTATAGCGAGGATGAGCAGTTCTTC
TRBV5-3,.,TRBJ2-5,.,CARSELRGALLQETQYF,TGTGCCAGAAGCGAACTTCGGGGGGCCCTCCTCCAAGAGACCCAGTACTTC
TRBV6-5,.,TRBJ1-2,TRBD1,CASSKRTGRGYTF,TGTGCCAGCAGTAAGAGGACAGGGCGAGGCTACACCTTC
TRBV2,.,TRBJ1-2,.,CASSDRGGGYGYTF,TGTGCCAGCAGTGATCGGGGGGGCGGCTATGGCTACACCTTC
TRBV4-2,.,TRBJ1-1,.,CASSQDIAGNTEAFF,TGTGCCAGCAGCCAAGATATTGCGGGGAACACTGAAGCTTTCTTT
TRBV5-1,.,TRBJ1-2,.,CASSLEGLVGGYTF,TGCGCCAGCAGCTTGGAGGGGTTAGTTGGTGGCTACACCTTC